This T cell receptor (beta chain) was observed in a study of blood T cell repertoires in COVID-19. Study overall: Whether acute or convalescent, the COVID-19 samples came from the United States, Italy and Spain. Sources were T cells, B-cell-depleted T cells, or PBMCs; the material itself was cDNA or gDNA.

Per the germline V gene, CDR1 is SGHNT and CDR2 is YYREEE (reference sequence). The V and J ends lost 4 bases and 6 bases respectively, with 10 bases between them. The CDR3 spans 13 residues. In the authors' workflow: It was from reference gene primer amplification that nucleated cell counts were estimated. Only in-frame clones appear in the TCRdb table, and some are missing; sequencing was by immunoSEQ multiplex PCR. V, J and clone size were drawn from that table, and D and trimming were deduced from the DNA. The table includes roughly 260,000 clones, about nine tenths detected once. The sequencing input was peripheral blood. This chain connects TRBV5-4 to TRBJ1-4, with a weak D call TRBD1 (5 bases). This clonotype was obtained from a man in his fifties or sixties who had recovered from COVID-19. The DNA of the CDR3 is TGTGCCAGCAGCGCGGGACCGGATGAAAAACTGTTTTTT. Translation gives CASSAGPDEKLFF.